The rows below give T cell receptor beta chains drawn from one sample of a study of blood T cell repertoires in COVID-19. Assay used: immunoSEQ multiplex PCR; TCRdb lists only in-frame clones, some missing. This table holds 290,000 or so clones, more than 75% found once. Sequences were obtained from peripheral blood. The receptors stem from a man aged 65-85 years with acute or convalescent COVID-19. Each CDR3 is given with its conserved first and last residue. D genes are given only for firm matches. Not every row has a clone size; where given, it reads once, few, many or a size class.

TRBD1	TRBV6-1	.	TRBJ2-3	CASSDRTGISRTDTQYF	TGTGCCAGCAGTGATCGGACAGGGATTTCCCGCACAGATACGCAGTATTTT
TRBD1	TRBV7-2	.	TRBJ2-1	CASSKTGTGNEQFF	TGTGCCAGCAGCAAGACCGGGACAGGGAATGAGCAGTTCTTC
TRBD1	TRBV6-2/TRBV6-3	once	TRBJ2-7	CASSRDSLPYEQYF	TGTGCCAGCAGCCGGGACAGTCTACCCTACGAGCAGTACTTC
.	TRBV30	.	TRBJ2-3	CAWSVRGSTDTQYF	TGTGCCTGGAGTGTACGGGGTAGCACAGATACGCAGTATTTT
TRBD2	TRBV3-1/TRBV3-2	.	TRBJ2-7	CASSPEVAGSYEQYF	TGTGCCAGCAGCCCTGAAGTAGCGGGATCTTACGAGCAGTACTTC
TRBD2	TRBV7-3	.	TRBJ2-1	CASSLTLAGGYNEQFF	TGTGCCAGCAGCTTAACGTTAGCGGGGGGGTACAATGAGCAGTTCTTC
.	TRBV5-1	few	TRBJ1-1	CASSLDTVLNTEAFF	TGCGCCAGCAGCTTGGATACGGTGTTGAACACTGAAGCTTTCTTT
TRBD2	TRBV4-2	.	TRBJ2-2	CASSQGRGGNTGELFF	TGTGCCAGCAGCCAAGGACGCGGGGGTAACACCGGGGAGCTGTTTTTT
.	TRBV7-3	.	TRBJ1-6	CASSRTGGPHNSPLHF	TGTGCCAGCAGCCGCACCGGGGGGCCCCATAATTCACCCCTCCACTTT
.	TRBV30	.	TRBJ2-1	CAWRSAGSYNEQFF	TGTGCCTGGAGGTCGGCAGGCTCCTACAATGAGCAGTTCTTC
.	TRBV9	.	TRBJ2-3	CASSVGGDTDTQYF	TGTGCCAGCAGCGTCGGAGGCGACACAGATACGCAGTATTTT
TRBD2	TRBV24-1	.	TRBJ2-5	CATSDLAGGQQETQYF	TGTGCCACCAGTGATTTGGCGGGGGGACAACAAGAGACCCAGTACTTC
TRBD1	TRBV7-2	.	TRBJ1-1	CASRQGALTEAFF	TGTGCCAGCAGACAGGGGGCCCTGACTGAAGCTTTCTTT
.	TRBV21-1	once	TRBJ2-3	CASSQRDSNTQYF	TGTGCCAGCAGCCAAAGAGACTCGAATACGCAGTATTTT
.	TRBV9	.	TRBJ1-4	CASSSGVGEKLFF	TGTGCCAGCAGTTCGGGGGTCGGTGAAAAACTGTTTTTT
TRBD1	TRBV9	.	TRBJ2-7	CASSVGSGQGSYEQYF	TGTGCCAGCAGCGTAGGATCGGGACAGGGCTCCTACGAGCAGTACTTC
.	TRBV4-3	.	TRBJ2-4	CASSQFRESGDIQYF	TGCGCCAGCAGCCAATTTAGGGAAAGCGGAGACATTCAGTACTTC
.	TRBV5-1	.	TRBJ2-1	CASSVSTSQTYNEQFF	TGCGCCAGCAGCGTGTCTACTAGCCAAACCTACAATGAGCAGTTCTTC
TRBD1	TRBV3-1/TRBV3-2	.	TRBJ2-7	CASSQGPGQPYEQYF	TGTGCCAGCAGCCAAGGACCGGGACAGCCCTACGAGCAGTACTTC
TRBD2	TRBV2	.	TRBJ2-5	CASSMGLAGGRVQETQYF	TGTGCCAGCAGTATGGGACTAGCGGGGGGCCGGGTCCAAGAGACCCAGTACTTC
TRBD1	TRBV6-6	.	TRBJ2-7	CASTPRTGGYEQYF	TGTGCCAGCACCCCTAGGACAGGGGGCTACGAGCAGTACTTC
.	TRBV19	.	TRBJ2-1	CASSIPGLNSYNEQFF	TGTGCCAGTAGTATCCCCGGACTGAACTCCTACAATGAGCAGTTCTTC
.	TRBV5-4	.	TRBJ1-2	CASRPDGDGYTF	TGTGCCAGCAGACCCGACGGGGATGGCTACACCTTC
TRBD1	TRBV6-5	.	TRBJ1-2	CATSSRDRGRSGYTF	TGTGCCACCTCGTCCCGGGACAGGGGGCGATCTGGCTACACCTTC
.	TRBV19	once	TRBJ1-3	CATENRFSGNTIYF	TGTGCCACCGAAAACAGGTTCTCTGGAAACACCATATATTTT
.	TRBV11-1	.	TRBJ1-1	CASSLGPQEGAEAFF	TGTGCCAGCAGCTTAGGGCCTCAAGAAGGGGCTGAAGCTTTCTTT
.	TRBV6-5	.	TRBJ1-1	CASSYPSNMNTEAFF	TGTGCCAGCAGTTACCCGTCAAACATGAACACTGAAGCTTTCTTT
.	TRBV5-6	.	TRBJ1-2	CASSLTVPNYGYTF	TGTGCCAGCAGCTTGACAGTGCCTAACTATGGCTACACCTTC
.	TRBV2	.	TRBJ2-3	CASSLLAHPTDTQYF	TGTGCCAGCAGTCTCCTAGCGCACCCCACAGATACGCAGTATTTT
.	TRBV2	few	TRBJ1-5	CASSAGLSNQPQHF	TGTGCCAGCAGCGCGGGACTGAGCAATCAGCCCCAGCATTTT
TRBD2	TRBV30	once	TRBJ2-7	CAWSVGKRGSREQYF	TGTGCCTGGAGTGTGGGGAAGCGGGGTTCGCGCGAGCAGTACTTC
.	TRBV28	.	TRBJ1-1	CASSLSDREAFF	TGTGCCAGCAGTTTAAGTGACAGGGAAGCTTTCTTT
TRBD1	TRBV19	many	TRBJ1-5	CASRDRDNQPQHF	TGTGCCAGCCGCGACAGGGATAATCAGCCCCAGCATTTT
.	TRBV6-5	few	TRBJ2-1	CASSRDLTNEQFF	TGTGCCAGCAGTCGGGACTTGACCAATGAGCAGTTCTTC
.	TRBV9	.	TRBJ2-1	CASNPGGKSYNEQFF	TGTGCCAGCAATCCCGGGGGTAAATCCTACAATGAGCAGTTCTTC
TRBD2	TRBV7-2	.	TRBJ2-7	CASSLLAGVDYEQYF	TGTGCCAGCAGCTTACTAGCGGGAGTCGACTACGAGCAGTACTTC
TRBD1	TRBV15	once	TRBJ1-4	CATSRDGGQGHEKLFF	TGTGCCACCAGCAGAGATGGGGGACAGGGCCATGAAAAACTGTTTTTT
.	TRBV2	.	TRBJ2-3	CASSEQGLFTDTQYF	TGTGCCAGCAGTGAACAGGGACTCTTCACAGATACGCAGTATTTT
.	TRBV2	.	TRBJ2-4	CASSSGEENF	TGTGCCAGCAGCTCTGGAGAGGAGAACTTC
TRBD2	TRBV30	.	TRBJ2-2	CAWSEGLAVSGELFF	TGTGCCTGGAGTGAGGGACTAGCAGTAAGTGGGGAGCTGTTTTTT
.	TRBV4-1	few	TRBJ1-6	CASSQELQAFSPLHF	TGCGCCAGCAGCCAAGAGTTACAGGCCTTTTCACCCCTCCACTTT